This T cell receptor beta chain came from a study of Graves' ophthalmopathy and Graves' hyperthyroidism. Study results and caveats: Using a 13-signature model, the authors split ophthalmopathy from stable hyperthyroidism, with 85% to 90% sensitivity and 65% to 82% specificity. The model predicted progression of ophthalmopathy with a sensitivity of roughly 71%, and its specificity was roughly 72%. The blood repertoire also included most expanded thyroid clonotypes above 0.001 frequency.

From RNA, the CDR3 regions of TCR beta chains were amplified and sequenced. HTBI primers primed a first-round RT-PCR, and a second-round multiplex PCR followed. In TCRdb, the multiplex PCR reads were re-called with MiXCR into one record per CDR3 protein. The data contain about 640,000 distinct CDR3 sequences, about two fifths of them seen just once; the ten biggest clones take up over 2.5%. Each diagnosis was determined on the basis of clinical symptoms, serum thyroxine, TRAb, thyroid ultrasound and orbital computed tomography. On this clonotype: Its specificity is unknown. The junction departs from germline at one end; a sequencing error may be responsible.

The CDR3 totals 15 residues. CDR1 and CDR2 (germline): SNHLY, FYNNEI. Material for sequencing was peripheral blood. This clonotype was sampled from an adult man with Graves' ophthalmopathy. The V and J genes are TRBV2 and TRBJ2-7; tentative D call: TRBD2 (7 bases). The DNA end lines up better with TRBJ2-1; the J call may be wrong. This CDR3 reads CASREGGVAYNEQFF. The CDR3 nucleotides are TGTGCCAGCAGAGAAGGGGGGGTGGCCTACAATGAGCAGTTCTTC.